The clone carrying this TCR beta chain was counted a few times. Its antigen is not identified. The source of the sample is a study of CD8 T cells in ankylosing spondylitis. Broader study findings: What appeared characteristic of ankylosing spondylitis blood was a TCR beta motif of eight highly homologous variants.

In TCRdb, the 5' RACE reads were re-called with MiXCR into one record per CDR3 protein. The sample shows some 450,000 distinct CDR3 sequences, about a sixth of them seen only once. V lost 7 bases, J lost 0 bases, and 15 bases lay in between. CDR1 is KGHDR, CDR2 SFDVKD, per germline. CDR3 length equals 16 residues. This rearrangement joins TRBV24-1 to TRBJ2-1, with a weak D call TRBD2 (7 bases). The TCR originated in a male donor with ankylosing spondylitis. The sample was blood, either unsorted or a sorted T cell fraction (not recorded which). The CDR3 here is CATREGGAGSYNEQFF. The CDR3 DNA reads TGTGCCACCAGGGAGGGGGGGGCGGGCTCCTACAATGAGCAGTTCTTC.